The source of this TCR beta chain is a study of cytomegalovirus exposure and HLA in healthy donors. The J segment lost 2 bases and the V segment lost 7 bases, leaving 6 bases of the junction unmatched. The CDR3 spans 14 residues. Germline V lookup: CDR1 MDHEN, CDR2 SYDVKM. PCR employed 60 Vbeta and 13 Jbeta primers. Per the original data handling: Per a later analysis, the number of unique TCR beta chains was approximately 73 million, of which about 10 million were shared. Sequencing was performed with immunoSEQ multiplex PCR; in TCRdb, only in-frame clones are kept and a portion is missing. Clonal size and the V and J genes are those of that table, whereas D and trimming came from the DNA. This sample has 150,000 or so clones, with 80% found just once.

The clonotype originates from a male donor in good health and CMV-seropositive. The sequenced sample was PBMCs. This sequence joins TRBV28 and TRBJ2-3; 7 bases are a match to TRBD1. DNA of the CDR3: TGTGCCAGCAACCTGAGGGGGCCCACAGATACGCAGTATTTT. As protein: CASNLRGPTDTQYF.